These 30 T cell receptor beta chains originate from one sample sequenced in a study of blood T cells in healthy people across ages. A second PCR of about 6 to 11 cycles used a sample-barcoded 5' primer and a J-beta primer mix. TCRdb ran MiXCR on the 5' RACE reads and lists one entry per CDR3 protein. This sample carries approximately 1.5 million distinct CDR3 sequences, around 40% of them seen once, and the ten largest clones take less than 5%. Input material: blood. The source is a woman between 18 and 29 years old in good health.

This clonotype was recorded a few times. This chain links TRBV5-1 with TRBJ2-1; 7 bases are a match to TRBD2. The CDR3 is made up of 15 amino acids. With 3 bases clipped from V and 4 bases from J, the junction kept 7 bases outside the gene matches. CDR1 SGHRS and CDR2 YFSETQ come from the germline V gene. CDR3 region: CASSSSRGTYNEQFF. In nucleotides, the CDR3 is TGCGCCAGCAGCTCCTCGCGGGGGACTTACAATGAGCAGTTCTTC.

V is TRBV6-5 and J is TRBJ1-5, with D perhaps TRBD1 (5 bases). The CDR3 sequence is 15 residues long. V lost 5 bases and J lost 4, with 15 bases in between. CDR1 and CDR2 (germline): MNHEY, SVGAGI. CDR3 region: CASSRTRGENQPQHF. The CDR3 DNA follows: TGTGCCAGCAGTCGGACGAGAGGGGAGAATCAGCCCCAGCATTTT.

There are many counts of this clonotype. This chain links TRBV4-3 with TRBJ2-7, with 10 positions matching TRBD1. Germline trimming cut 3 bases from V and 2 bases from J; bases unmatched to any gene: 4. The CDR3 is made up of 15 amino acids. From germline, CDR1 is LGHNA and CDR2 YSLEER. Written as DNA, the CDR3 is TGCGCCAGCAGCCATAGACAGGGGGCCACCTACGAGCAGTACTTC. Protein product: CASSHRQGATYEQYF.

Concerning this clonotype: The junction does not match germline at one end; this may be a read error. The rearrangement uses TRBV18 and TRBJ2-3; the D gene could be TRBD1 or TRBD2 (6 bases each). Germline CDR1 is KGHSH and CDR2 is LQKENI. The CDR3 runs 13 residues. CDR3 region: CASSDGGTDTRYF. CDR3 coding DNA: TGTGCCAGCTCCGACGGGGGCACAGATACGCGGTATTTT.

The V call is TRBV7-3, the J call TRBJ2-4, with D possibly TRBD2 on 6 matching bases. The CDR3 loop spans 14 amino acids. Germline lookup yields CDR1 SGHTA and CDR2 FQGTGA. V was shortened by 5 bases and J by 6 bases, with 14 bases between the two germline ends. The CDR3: CASSPPGGANIQYF. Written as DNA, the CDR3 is TGTGCCAGCAGCCCCCCCGGGGGAGCAAACATTCAGTACTTC. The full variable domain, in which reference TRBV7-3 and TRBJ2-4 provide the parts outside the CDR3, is GAGVSQTPSNKVTEKGKYVELRCDPISGHTALYWYRQSLGQGPEFLIYFQGTGAADDSGLPNDRFFAVRPEGSVSTLKIQRTERGDSAVYLCASSPPGGANIQYFGAGTRLSVL.

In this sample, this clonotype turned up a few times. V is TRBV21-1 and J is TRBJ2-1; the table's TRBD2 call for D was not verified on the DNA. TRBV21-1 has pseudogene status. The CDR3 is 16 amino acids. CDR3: CASSKGPRGGDDEQFF. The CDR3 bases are TGTGCCAGCAGCAAAGGCCCTCGGGGAGGGGATGATGAGCAGTTCTTC.

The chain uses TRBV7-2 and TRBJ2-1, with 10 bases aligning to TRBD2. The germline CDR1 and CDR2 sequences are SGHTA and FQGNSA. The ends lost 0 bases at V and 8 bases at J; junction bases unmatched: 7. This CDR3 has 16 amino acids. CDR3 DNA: TGTGCCAGCAGCTTAGCGCCGGGACTAGCGTCCCATGAGCAGTTCTTC. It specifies CASSLAPGLASHEQFF.

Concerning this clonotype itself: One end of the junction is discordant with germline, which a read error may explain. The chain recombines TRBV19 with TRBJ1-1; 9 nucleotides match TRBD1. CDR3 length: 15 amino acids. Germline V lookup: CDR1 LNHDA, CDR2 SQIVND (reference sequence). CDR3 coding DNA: TGTGCCAGTATTATATCGACAGGGGGATACACTGAAGCTTTCTTT. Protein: CASIISTGGYTEAFF.

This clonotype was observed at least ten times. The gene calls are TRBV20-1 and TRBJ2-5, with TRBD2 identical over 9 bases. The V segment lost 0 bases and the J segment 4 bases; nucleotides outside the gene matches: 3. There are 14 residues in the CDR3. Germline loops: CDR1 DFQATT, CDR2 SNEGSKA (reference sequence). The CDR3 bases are TGCAGTGCTAGAGATATGCGGGGGGGAGAGACCCAGTACTTC. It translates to CSARDMRGGETQYF.

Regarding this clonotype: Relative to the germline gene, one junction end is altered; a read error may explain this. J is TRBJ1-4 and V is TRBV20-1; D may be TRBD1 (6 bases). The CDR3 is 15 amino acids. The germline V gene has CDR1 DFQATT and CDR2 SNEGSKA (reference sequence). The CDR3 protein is CSARKTGATNEELFF. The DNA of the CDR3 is TGCAGTGCTAGAAAGACAGGTGCAACTAATGAAGAACTGTTTTTT.

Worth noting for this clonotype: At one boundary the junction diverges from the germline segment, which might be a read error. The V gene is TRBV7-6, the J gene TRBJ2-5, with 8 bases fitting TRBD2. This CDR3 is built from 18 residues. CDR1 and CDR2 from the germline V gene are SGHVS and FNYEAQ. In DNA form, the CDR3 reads TGTGCCAGCAGCTTAGATGCGGGGGGAGGGCTGTCCCAAGAGACCCGGTACTTC. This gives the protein CASSLDAGGGLSQETRYF.

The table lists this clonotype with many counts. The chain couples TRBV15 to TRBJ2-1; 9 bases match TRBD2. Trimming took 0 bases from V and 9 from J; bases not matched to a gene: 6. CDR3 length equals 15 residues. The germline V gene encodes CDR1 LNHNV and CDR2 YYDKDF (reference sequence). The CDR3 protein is CATSRDFAGGGEQFF. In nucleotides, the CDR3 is TGTGCCACCAGCAGAGATTTTGCGGGAGGGGGTGAGCAGTTCTTC.

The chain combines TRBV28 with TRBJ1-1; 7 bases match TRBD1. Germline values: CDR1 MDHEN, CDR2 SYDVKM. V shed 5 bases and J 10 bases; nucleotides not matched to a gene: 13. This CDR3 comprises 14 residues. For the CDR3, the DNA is TGTGCCAGCAGTCTATCACCGACAGGGCGGGGAGCTTTCTTT. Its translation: CASSLSPTGRGAFF.

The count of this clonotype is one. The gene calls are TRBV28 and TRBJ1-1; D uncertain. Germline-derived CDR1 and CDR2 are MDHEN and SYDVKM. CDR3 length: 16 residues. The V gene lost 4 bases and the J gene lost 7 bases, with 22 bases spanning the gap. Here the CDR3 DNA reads TGTGCCAGCAGTTCAGAGGTGCAGGAAACACCTGTTGAAGCTTTCTTT. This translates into CASSSEVQETPVEAFF.

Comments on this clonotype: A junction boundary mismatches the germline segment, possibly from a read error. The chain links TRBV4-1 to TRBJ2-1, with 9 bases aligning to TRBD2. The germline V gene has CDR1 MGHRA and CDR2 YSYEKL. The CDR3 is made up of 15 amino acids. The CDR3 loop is CVSSPQTSGYNEQFF. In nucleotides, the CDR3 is TGCGTCAGCAGCCCCCAGACTAGCGGCTACAATGAGCAGTTCTTC.

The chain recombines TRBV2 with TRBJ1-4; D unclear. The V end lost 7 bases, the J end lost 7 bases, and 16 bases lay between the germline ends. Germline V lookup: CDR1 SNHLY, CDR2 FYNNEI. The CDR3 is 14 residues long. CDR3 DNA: TGTGCCAGCACGTCGTCGGATGGGAGTGAAAAACTGTTTTTT. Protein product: CASTSSDGSEKLFF.

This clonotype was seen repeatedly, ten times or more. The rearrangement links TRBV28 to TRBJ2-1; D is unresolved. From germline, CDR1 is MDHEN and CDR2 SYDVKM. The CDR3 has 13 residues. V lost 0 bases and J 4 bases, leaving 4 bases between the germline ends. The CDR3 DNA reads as TGTGCCAGCAGTTTATGGTCGTACAATGAGCAGTTCTTC. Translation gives CASSLWSYNEQFF.

Here the CDR3 DNA reads TGTGCCAGCACCCCGGGACAGAGGTATAATTCACCCCTCCACTTT. It codes for CASTPGQRYNSPLHF. This chain connects TRBV11-2 to TRBJ1-6; 7 bases fit TRBD1. The CDR3 has 15 amino acids. V was clipped by 7 bases and J by 4 bases; unmatched bases: 7. Germline assignment: CDR1 SGHAT and CDR2 FQNNGV.

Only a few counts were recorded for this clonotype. CDR3 residues: CSAKEDGNSNQPQHF. The CDR3 DNA sequence: TGCAGTGCCAAAGAAGACGGTAATAGCAATCAGCCCCAGCATTTT. V and J are TRBV20-1 and TRBJ1-5, with D unresolved. The V end lost 6 bases, the J end lost 0 bases, and 15 bases lay between the germline ends. Germline V gene data show CDR1 as DFQATT and CDR2 as SNEGSKA (reference sequence). The length of the CDR3 is 15 residues.

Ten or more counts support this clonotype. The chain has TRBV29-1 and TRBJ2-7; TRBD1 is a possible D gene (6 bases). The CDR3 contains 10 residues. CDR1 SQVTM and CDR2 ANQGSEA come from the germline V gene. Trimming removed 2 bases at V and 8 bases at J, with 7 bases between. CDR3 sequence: CSVETGKQYF. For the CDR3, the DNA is TGCAGCGTTGAAACAGGGAAGCAGTACTTC.

Here the CDR3 reads CASSLRAGYNEQFF. DNA of the CDR3: TGTGCCAGCAGTTTAAGGGCCGGTTACAATGAGCAGTTCTTC. The gene calls are TRBV27 and TRBJ2-1; D not certain. V gave up 2 bases and J gave up 4 bases, with 9 bases separating them. This CDR3 is 14 amino acids long. From germline, CDR1 is MNHEY and CDR2 SMNVEV (reference sequence).

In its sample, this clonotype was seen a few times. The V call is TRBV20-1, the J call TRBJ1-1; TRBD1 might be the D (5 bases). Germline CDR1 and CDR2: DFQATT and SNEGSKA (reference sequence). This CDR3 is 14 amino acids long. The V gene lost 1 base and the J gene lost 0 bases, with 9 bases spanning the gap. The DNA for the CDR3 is TGCAGTGCTAGAGTGGGACCCATGAACACTGAAGCTTTCTTT. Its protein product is CSARVGPMNTEAFF.

The CDR3 region is CASSQDFGGATDTQYF. CDR3 in DNA: TGCGCCAGCAGCCAAGATTTCGGGGGGGCCACAGATACGCAGTATTTT. The rearrangement joins TRBV4-3 to TRBJ2-3; 8 bases fit TRBD2. Trimming removed 0 bases from V and 2 bases from J; junction bases left unmatched: 4. There are 16 residues in the CDR3. CDR1 and CDR2 (germline): LGHNA, YSLEER.

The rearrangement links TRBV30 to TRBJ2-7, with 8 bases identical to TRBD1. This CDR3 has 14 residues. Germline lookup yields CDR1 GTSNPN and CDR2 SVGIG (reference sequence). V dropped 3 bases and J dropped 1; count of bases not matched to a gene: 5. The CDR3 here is CAWRDDRGSYEQYF. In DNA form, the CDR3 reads TGTGCCTGGAGAGACGACAGGGGATCCTACGAGCAGTACTTC.

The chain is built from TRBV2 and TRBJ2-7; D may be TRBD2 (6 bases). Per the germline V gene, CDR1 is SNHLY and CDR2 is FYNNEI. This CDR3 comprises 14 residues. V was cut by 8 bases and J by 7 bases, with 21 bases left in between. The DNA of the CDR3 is TGTGCCAGCCTCCGGGAGAGACGACTTACTGAGCAGTACTTC. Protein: CASLRERRLTEQYF.

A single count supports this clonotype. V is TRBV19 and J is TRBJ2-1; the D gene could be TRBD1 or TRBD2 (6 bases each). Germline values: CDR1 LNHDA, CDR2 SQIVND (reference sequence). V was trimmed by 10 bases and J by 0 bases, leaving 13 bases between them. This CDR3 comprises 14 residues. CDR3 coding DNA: TGTGCCACCATAAAGGGGGGCTCCTACAATGAGCAGTTCTTC. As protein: CATIKGGSYNEQFF. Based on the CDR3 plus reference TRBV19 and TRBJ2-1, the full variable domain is DGGITQSPKYLFRKEGQNVTLSCEQNLNHDAMYWYRQDPGQGLRLIYYSQIVNDFQKGDIAEGYSVSREKKESFPLTVTSAQKNPTAFYLCATIKGGSYNEQFFGPGTRLTVL.

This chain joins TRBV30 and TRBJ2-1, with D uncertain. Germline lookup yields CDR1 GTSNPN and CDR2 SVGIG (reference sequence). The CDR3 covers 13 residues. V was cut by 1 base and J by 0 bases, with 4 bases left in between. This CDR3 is CAWSDFSYNEQFF. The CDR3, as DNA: TGTGCCTGGAGTGACTTCTCCTACAATGAGCAGTTCTTC.

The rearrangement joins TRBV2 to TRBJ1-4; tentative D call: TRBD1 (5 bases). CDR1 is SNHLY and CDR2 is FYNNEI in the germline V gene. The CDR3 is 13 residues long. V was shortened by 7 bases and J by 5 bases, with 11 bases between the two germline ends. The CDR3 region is CASITGGNEKLFF. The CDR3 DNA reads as TGTGCCAGCATCACAGGAGGAAATGAAAAACTGTTTTTT.

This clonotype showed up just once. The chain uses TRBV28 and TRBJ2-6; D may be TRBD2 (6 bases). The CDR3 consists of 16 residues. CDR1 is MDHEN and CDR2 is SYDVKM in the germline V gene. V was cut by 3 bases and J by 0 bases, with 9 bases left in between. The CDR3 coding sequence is TGTGCCAGCAGTTTCCAGGGAGGCTCTGGGGCCAACGTCCTGACTTTC. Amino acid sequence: CASSFQGGSGANVLTF.

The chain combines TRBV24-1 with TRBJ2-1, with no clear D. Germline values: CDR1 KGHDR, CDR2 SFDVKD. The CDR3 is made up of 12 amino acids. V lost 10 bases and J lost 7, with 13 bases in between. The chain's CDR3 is CATISGRNEQFF. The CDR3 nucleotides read TGTGCCACTATTTCAGGCCGTAATGAGCAGTTCTTC.